This entry features one TCR beta chain sequence. This record belongs to a study of blood T cell repertoires in COVID-19. Study as a whole: Nucleic acid was either cDNA or gDNA, and it came from T cells, B-cell-depleted T cells, or PBMCs.

Under the authors' procedure: Nucleated cell number was recorded as an estimate derived from reference gene primer amplification. Generated by immunoSEQ multiplex PCR, the TCRdb table keeps only in-frame clones and is missing some. That table gives V, J and clone size, and the DNA gave D and trimming. The profile covers approximately 40,000 clones, with 80% to 90% appearing a single time and roughly 3.8% taken by the ten largest. Deletions cut 1 base from V and 1 base from J, with 9 bases between. In germline, CDR1 is SGHRS, CDR2 YFSETQ. This CDR3 region has 16 residues. Sequenced: peripheral blood. The receptor's source is a man aged 35-49 years with COVID-19, enrolled during active disease. This rearrangement joins TRBV5-1 to TRBJ2-6, with D hard to call. The CDR3 spells CASSLSGQSGANVLTF. The CDR3, as DNA: TGCGCCAGCAGCTTGTCTGGGCAATCTGGGGCCAACGTCCTGACTTTC.